This T cell receptor beta chain is drawn from a study of a mutant IDH1 vaccine in newly diagnosed glioma. TCRdb's table, derived via immunoSEQ multiplex PCR, lists solely in-frame clones and lacks some. The table records tens of thousands of clones, roughly nine tenths of them present only once. As for this clone: Antigen specificity is unknown.

Between the trimmed V and J ends, which lost 3 bases and 12 bases, there was a span of 18 bases. The CDR3 has 14 amino acids. CDR1 is SEHNR, CDR2 FQNEAQ, per germline (reference sequence). Time point in this sample: week 5, during vaccination. The vaccine gave 300 ug of a 20-mer mutant IDH1 peptide subcutaneously per dose. Sequenced here: PBMCs, sampled from a glioma patient whose treatment included an IDH1 peptide vaccine. The chain links TRBV7-9 to TRBJ2-1; perhaps TRBD1 as D (7 bases). This clonotype originated in a woman aged 45-60 years with glioma. CDR3 DNA sequence: TGTGCCAGCAGCTTCTGGGGGGACAGCCATGGGCAGTTCTTC. Translating gives CASSFWGDSHGQFF.